The T cell receptor beta chain under discussion was sequenced for a study of cytomegalovirus exposure and HLA in healthy donors. Findings of the study overall: First-cohort TCR clusters were later found to tend to co-occur in the approximately 120 validation repertoires. Cytomegalovirus status, reportedly, was diagnosed with high specificity and sensitivity by the classifier. Rarity held for most TCR sequences, but there were some public TCRs that occurred in many donors.

Among the 90 to 150 subjects of the validation cohort, separate from the 666-subject first cohort, were the donors. Concerning this clone itself: Its antigen is not identified.

This CDR3 has 17 residues. Trimming at V came to 0 bases and at J to 5 bases, leaving 9 bases not matched to a gene. CDR1 KGHSH and CDR2 LQKENI come from the germline V gene. The protocol was immunoSEQ multiplex PCR, while the TCRdb copy is restricted to in-frame clones and leaves out a portion. The profile shows 100,000 to 150,000 clones, approximately 89% of them singletons. This sequence joins TRBV18 and TRBJ2-1; 8 bases agree with TRBD1. The sequenced sample consisted of PBMCs. The TCR was taken from a young woman in good health and CMV-seronegative. The CDR3 nucleotides are TGTGCCAGCTCACCACCATTTGGGACAGGAATCGACAATGAGCAGTTCTTC. Amino acids: CASSPPFGTGIDNEQFF. Supplemented by reference TRBV18 and TRBJ2-1, the full variable domain reads NAGVMQNPRHLVRRRGQEARLRCSPMKGHSHVYWYRQLPEEGLKFMVYLQKENIIDESGMPKERFSAEFPKEGPSILRIQQVVRGDSAAYFCASSPPFGTGIDNEQFFGPGTRLTVL.